A single sample gave rise to the 25 T cell receptor beta chains below, sequenced in a study of beta chain features in type 1 diabetes. As every portion of the isolated RNA was reverse transcribed, the sequencing read expressed TCRB transcripts. Assay: immunoSEQ multiplex PCR; the TCRdb copy retains only in-frame clones and omits some. The sample lists 15,000 to 20,000 clones, around 46% occurring once. What was sequenced was stem cell memory CD4+ T cells from blood. These TCRs come from a man aged 18-30 years in good health.

This chain joins TRBV4-2 and TRBJ2-7; 8 bases fit TRBD2. The germline CDR1 and CDR2 sequences are LGHNA and YNFKEQ. Losses at the gene ends were 1 base for V and 6 bases for J; bases not matched to a gene: 8. This CDR3 is 15 amino acids long. The CDR3 DNA is TGTGCCAGCAGCCAAGTGCGAGCGGGAGTTGGCGAGCAGTACTTC. Its translation is CASSQVRAGVGEQYF.

This clone was seen more than once but under ten times. The gene calls are TRBV7-8 and TRBJ1-1; no reliable D call. This CDR3 has 16 amino acids. The V end lost 6 bases, the J end lost 5 bases, and 22 bases lay between the germline ends. Germline V gives CDR1 SGHVS, CDR2 FQNEAQ. The CDR3 coding sequence is TGTGCCAGCAGACCTCTTCCACTAGAGGGATGGACTGAAGCTTTCTTT. Encoded protein: CASRPLPLEGWTEAFF. Full variable domain (rest looked up from reference TRBV7-8 and TRBJ1-1): GAGVSQSPRYKVAKRGQDVALRCDPISGHVSLFWYQQALGQGPEFLTYFQNEAQLDKSGLPSDRFFAERPEGSVSTLKIQRTQQEDSAVYLCASRPLPLEGWTEAFFGQGTRLTVV.

The rearrangement joins TRBV7-8 to TRBJ1-4; 10 bases agree with TRBD1. Germline CDR1 SGHVS, CDR2 FQNEAQ. The trim removed 4 bases at V and 0 bases at J, leaving 14 bases unmatched. The CDR3 sequence is 20 residues long. Here the CDR3 reads CASSSLPGQGSGATNEKLFF. The DNA for the CDR3 is TGTGCCAGCAGCTCACTACCGGGACAGGGGTCCGGTGCAACTAATGAAAAACTGTTTTTT.

The V call is TRBV7-6, the J call TRBJ1-5, with D tentatively TRBD1 (5 bases). Germline lookup yields CDR1 SGHVS and CDR2 FNYEAQ. This CDR3 is 15 amino acids long. V lost 5 bases, J lost 3 bases, and 14 bases lay in between. In DNA, the CDR3 is TGTGCCAGCAGCCCCGGACAAGGAACCAATCAGCCCCAGCATTTT. This sequence encodes CASSPGQGTNQPQHF.

This clone was picked up a small number of times. The chain employs TRBV7-2 and TRBJ2-3; 10 nucleotides align to TRBD2. The J segment lost 1 base and the V segment lost 0 bases, leaving 4 bases of the junction unmatched. This CDR3 is 17 amino acids long. Germline V gene sequence: CDR1 SGHTA, CDR2 FQGNSA. CDR3 sequence reads: CASSLAPSGRGTDTQYF. CDR3 nucleotides: TGTGCCAGCAGCTTAGCTCCTAGCGGGAGAGGCACAGATACGCAGTATTTT. The full variable domain, in which reference TRBV7-2 and TRBJ2-3 provide the parts outside the CDR3, is GAGVSQSPSNKVTEKGKDVELRCDPISGHTALYWYRQSLGQGLEFLIYFQGNSAPDKSGLPSDRFSAERTGGSVSTLTIQRTQQEDSAVYLCASSLAPSGRGTDTQYFGPGTRLTVL.

This clone was observed a few times. The gene calls are TRBV15 and TRBJ1-5; D unclear. The CDR3 loop spans 13 amino acids. Per germline, CDR1 LNHNV and CDR2 YYDKDF (reference sequence). V lost 0 bases and J lost 6, with 6 bases in between. CDR3 region: CATSRDLRQPQHF. The CDR3 bases are TGTGCCACCAGCAGAGATCTCCGTCAGCCCCAGCATTTT.

This rearrangement joins TRBV28 to TRBJ2-7, with 10 bases that match TRBD1. This CDR3 region has 15 residues. Per germline, CDR1 MDHEN and CDR2 SYDVKM. The J segment lost 4 bases and the V segment lost 8 bases, leaving 11 bases of the junction unmatched. The CDR3 bases are TGTGCCAGCGTCCTGTCCCCGGGACAGGGGTACGAGCAGTACTTC. Translating it yields CASVLSPGQGYEQYF.

The table lists this clone with a few counts. The rearrangement uses TRBV29-1 and TRBJ2-5, with 11 nucleotides matching TRBD1. Germline-derived CDR1 and CDR2 are SQVTM and ANQGSEA. J lost 5 bases, V lost 0 bases, and 5 bases had no gene match. This CDR3 has 15 amino acids. The CDR3 reads CSVEDWTGGPETQYF. As DNA, the CDR3 is TGCAGCGTTGAAGATTGGACAGGGGGCCCGGAGACCCAGTACTTC.

V and J are TRBV28 and TRBJ1-2; D perhaps matches TRBD1 (5 bases). The length of the CDR3 is 14 residues. Per the germline V gene, CDR1 is MDHEN and CDR2 is SYDVKM. V shed 3 bases and J shed 1 base, with 9 bases lying between them. CDR3 amino acids: CASSFSGINYGYTF. CDR3 nucleotides: TGTGCCAGCAGTTTCTCAGGGATTAACTATGGCTACACCTTC.

A few counts support this clone. The V and J genes are TRBV30 and TRBJ2-6; a weak D match, TRBD1 (5 bases). Trimming shortened V by 5 bases and J by 4 bases, and 9 bases separated the two germline ends. CDR1 GTSNPN and CDR2 SVGIG come from the germline V gene (reference sequence). The CDR3 is 13 residues long. The CDR3 nucleotides read TGTGCCTGGGAGAGGACAGGGGCCAACGTCCTGACTTTC. The encoded protein is CAWERTGANVLTF.

This clone was counted only a few times. The CDR3 loop reads CASSLAGGIYNEQFF. CDR3 DNA sequence: TGTGCCAGCAGCTTAGCGGGGGGGATCTACAATGAGCAGTTCTTC. The chain joins TRBV7-2 to TRBJ2-1; 7 bases line up with TRBD2. CDR1 SGHTA and CDR2 FQGNSA come from the germline V gene. Trimming cost V 0 bases and J 3 bases; bases outside gene matches: 2. The CDR3 sequence is 15 residues long. The full variable domain, rest sourced from reference TRBV7-2 and TRBJ2-1, is GAGVSQSPSNKVTEKGKDVELRCDPISGHTALYWYRQSLGQGLEFLIYFQGNSAPDKSGLPSDRFSAERTGGSVSTLTIQRTQQEDSAVYLCASSLAGGIYNEQFFGPGTRLTVL.

The V call is TRBV7-3, the J call TRBJ2-2, with 10 bases matching TRBD2. The CDR3 loop spans 16 amino acids. With V trimmed by 1 base and J by 3 bases, 2 bases remained unmatched. CDR1 is SGHTA, CDR2 FQGTGA, per germline. The DNA of the CDR3 is TGTGCCAGCAGCTTAATTAGCGGGGGGTACACCGGGGAGCTGTTTTTT. This sequence encodes CASSLISGGYTGELFF.

In its sample, this clone was seen a few times. The V gene is TRBV12-5, the J gene TRBJ2-1; 10 bases align to TRBD1. CDR1 is LGHNT and CDR2 is FRNRAP in the germline V gene. Unmatched junction bases numbered 7, after V lost 6 bases and J lost 5 bases. The length of the CDR3 is 15 residues. CDR3 DNA sequence: TGTGCTAGTGGACTGGGGACAGGGGCGGACAATGAGCAGTTCTTC. Translation gives CASGLGTGADNEQFF. Combining the CDR3 with reference TRBV12-5 and TRBJ2-1 gives the whole variable domain DARVTQTPRHKVTEMGQEVTMRCQPILGHNTVFWYRQTMMQGLELLAYFRNRAPLDDSGMPKDRFSAEMPDATLATLKIQPSEPRDSAVYFCASGLGTGADNEQFFGPGTRLTVL.

In this sample, this clone turned up a few times. The rearrangement joins TRBV6-5 to TRBJ2-1, with 7 positions matching TRBD1. The CDR3 is 13 residues long. With 6 bases clipped from V and 8 bases from J, the junction kept 7 bases outside the gene matches. Germline CDR1 reads MNHEY; CDR2 reads SVGAGI. The CDR3 reads CASRLTGKHEQFF. The CDR3 DNA reads TGTGCCAGCAGACTGACAGGGAAGCATGAGCAGTTCTTC.

This chain connects TRBV10-3 to TRBJ1-2, with TRBD1 matching over 8 bases. The germline V gene has CDR1 ENHRY and CDR2 SYGVKD. J was trimmed by 6 bases and V by 6 bases; bases with no gene match: 6. There are 13 residues in the CDR3. The CDR3 protein is CAISKQGENGYTF. CDR3 nucleotide sequence: TGTGCCATCAGCAAACAGGGGGAGAATGGCTACACCTTC.

The chain has TRBV7-2 and TRBJ2-3; 7 bases agree with TRBD2. The CDR3 sequence is 16 residues long. J lost 0 bases, V lost 2 bases, and 5 bases had no gene match. Germline V gene lookup returns CDR1 SGHTA and CDR2 FQGNSA. CDR3 sequence reads: CASSLRSGTSTDTQYF. CDR3 DNA: TGTGCCAGCAGCTTAAGGAGCGGGACTAGCACAGATACGCAGTATTTT.

The genes are TRBV9 and TRBJ2-1; TRBD2 aligns across 7 bases. CDR3 length: 14 amino acids. Germline-derived CDR1 and CDR2 are SGDLS and YYNGEE. V was clipped by 3 bases and J by 10 bases; unmatched bases: 10. DNA for the CDR3: TGTGCCAGCAGCGGCCGGGGAGCGGGAATAGAGCAGTTCTTC. Translated: CASSGRGAGIEQFF.

The chain joins TRBV15 to TRBJ2-3; TRBD2 agrees at 7 bases. The CDR3 has 15 residues. The ends lost 1 base at V and 1 base at J; junction bases unmatched: 2. CDR1 is LNHNV and CDR2 is YYDKDF in the germline V gene (reference sequence). The CDR3 loop reads CATSRAAGGTDTQYF. The CDR3 DNA sequence: TGTGCCACCAGCAGAGCCGCGGGGGGCACAGATACGCAGTATTTT.

This clone was observed a few times. This chain uses TRBV18 with TRBJ2-1; 7 nucleotides agree with TRBD1. V trimming: 6 bases; J trimming: 8 bases; junction bases outside the gene matches: 7. The length of the CDR3 is 13 residues. Germline CDR1 reads KGHSH; CDR2 reads LQKENI. The CDR3 DNA reads as TGTGCCAGCTCGCTCGACAGGGCAGATGAGCAGTTCTTC. It yields the protein CASSLDRADEQFF.

This clone was seen a few times. The J gene is TRBJ2-5, the V gene TRBV28; possible D gene TRBD1, 6 bases. The J call may not be correct, given that the DNA end is closer to TRBJ2-7. Germline V CDR1 and CDR2: MDHEN, SYDVKM. The CDR3 consists of 15 residues. CDR3 coding DNA: TGTGCCAGCAGTTTTTCCGGACAGACACACCTCGAGCAGTACTTC. Residues: CASSFSGQTHLEQYF.

This clone was detected a few times. J is TRBJ2-2 and V is TRBV5-1, with TRBD1 identical over 7 bases. This CDR3 is 13 amino acids long. Per germline, CDR1 SGHRS and CDR2 YFSETQ. V lost 5 bases to trimming and J lost 7 bases; unmatched junction nucleotides: 5. In DNA, the CDR3 is TGCGCCAGCAGACAGGGGCGCGGCGGGGAGCTGTTTTTT. Amino acids: CASRQGRGGELFF.

This clone was counted between two and nine times. The chain links TRBV19 to TRBJ2-2; D unclear. V was cut by 3 bases and J by 1 base, with 6 bases left in between. CDR3 length: 14 residues. CDR1 and CDR2 from the germline V gene are LNHDA and SQIVND (reference sequence). As DNA, the CDR3 is TGTGCCAGTAGTATTAACAGGAACACCGGGGAGCTGTTTTTT. Its translation: CASSINRNTGELFF.

This clone was detected a few times. The rearrangement links TRBV20-1 to TRBJ1-1, with D uncertain. CDR3 length: 11 amino acids. Germline V gives CDR1 DFQATT, CDR2 SNEGSKA (reference sequence). V lost 4 bases to trimming and J lost 2 bases, with 5 bases between them. The CDR3, as DNA: TGCAGTGCTACAGGAAACACTGAAGCTTTCTTT. Translated, it gives CSATGNTEAFF.

The rearrangement links TRBV9 to TRBJ2-7; 8 positions match TRBD2. Germline-derived CDR1 and CDR2 are SGDLS and YYNGEE. The CDR3 runs to 19 residues. V was pared by 4 bases and J by 1 base, with 19 bases of the junction left unmatched. The CDR3 region has the DNA TGTGCCAGCAGCCCAGGAGTGGCGGGAGGTAATCGGGCGTCCTACGAGCAGTACTTC. Protein product: CASSPGVAGGNRASYEQYF.

This clone was detected only once. V usage is TRBV19 and J usage is TRBJ1-5, with 10 bases identical to TRBD1. V dropped 3 bases and J dropped 7; count of bases not matched to a gene: 9. This CDR3 contains 16 residues. CDR1 and CDR2 (germline): LNHDA, SQIVND (reference sequence). The CDR3 protein is CASSMSGTGVSQPQHF. The CDR3 nucleotides read TGTGCCAGTAGTATGTCTGGGACAGGGGTTTCCCAGCCCCAGCATTTT.